This T cell receptor beta chain originates from a study of cytomegalovirus exposure and HLA in healthy donors. The study's findings and limits: Highly shared sequence variants in one cluster were likely a sequencing artifact.

CDR1 LNHDA and CDR2 SQIVND come from the germline V gene (reference sequence). The germline V and J ends were trimmed by 6 bases and 6 bases, with 14 bases remaining between them. The CDR3 spans 14 residues. PCR primers comprised 60 Vbeta and 13 Jbeta primers. TCRdb's copy holds only in-frame clones and misses some; the assay was immunoSEQ multiplex PCR. The sample has approximately 140,000 clones; around 59% are singletons. This clone was observed a few times. Its antigen remains unknown. The chain couples TRBV19 to TRBJ1-4, with D possibly matching TRBD1 (5 bases). This receptor was taken from a male donor in good health and CMV-seronegative. Sequencing was performed on PBMCs. The CDR3 loop is CASRPGQGHEKLFF. For the CDR3, the DNA is TGTGCCAGTAGACCTGGGCAGGGTCATGAAAAACTGTTTTTT.